The rows below give T cell receptor beta chains drawn from one sample of a study of cytomegalovirus exposure and HLA in healthy donors. Data came from immunoSEQ multiplex PCR; TCRdb stores just in-frame clones and leaves some out. This sample's clone table lists some 120,000 clones. Sequenced: PBMCs. The receptors originated from a man aged 40-49 years in good health and CMV-seronegative. Both conserved end residues are part of each CDR3. Fields, in order: V gene, J gene, D gene, CDR3 protein, CDR3 DNA. D genes are given only for firm matches.

>TRBV28|TRBJ1-5|TRBD1
CASSAGTGGNQPQHF
TGTGCCAGCAGTGCCGGGACAGGAGGCAATCAGCCCCAGCATTTT
>TRBV7-9|TRBJ1-1|.
CASSLAGGGTEAFF
TGTGCCAGCAGCTTAGCGGGCGGGGGAACTGAAGCTTTCTTT
>TRBV10-3|TRBJ2-3|TRBD2
CAIMTSLSTDTQYF
TGTGCCATCATGACTAGCCTTAGCACAGATACGCAGTATTTT
>TRBV19|TRBJ2-3|TRBD2
CASSMRLAGTDTQYF
TGTGCCAGTAGTATGCGGCTAGCGGGAACAGATACGCAGTATTTT
>TRBV5-8|TRBJ2-1|TRBD1
CASSLTGTGYRNEQFF
TGTGCCAGCAGCTTGACCGGGACAGGGTATAGGAATGAGCAGTTCTTC
>TRBV25-1|TRBJ1-4|.
CASSESQGGREEKLFF
TGTGCCAGCAGTGAATCCCAAGGAGGGCGGGAGGAAAAACTGTTTTTT
>TRBV5-4|TRBJ2-3|.
CASSLATSYLTDTQYF
TGTGCCAGCAGCTTGGCCACTAGCTACCTCACAGATACGCAGTATTTT
>TRBV6-1|TRBJ2-1|TRBD2
CASRAGLAGYNEQFF
TGTGCCAGCAGGGCCGGACTAGCGGGCTACAATGAGCAGTTCTTC
>TRBV18|TRBJ1-2|TRBD1
CASATGTGTGYTF
TGTGCCAGCGCAACGGGGACAGGAACCGGCTACACCTTC
>TRBV10-3|TRBJ2-2|TRBD1
CAIRTGGTGELFF
TGTGCCATCAGGACAGGGGGCACCGGGGAGCTGTTTTTT
>TRBV6-7|TRBJ1-3|.
CASSYPKRQGPISGNTIYF
TGTGCCAGCAGTTACCCTAAAAGGCAGGGGCCCATCTCTGGAAACACCATATATTTT
>TRBV18|TRBJ1-4|TRBD1
CASSRDRNNEKLFF
TGTGCCAGCTCACGGGACAGAAATAATGAAAAACTGTTTTTT
>TRBV7-2|TRBJ2-7|.
CASSWAGYEQYF
TGTGCCAGCAGCTGGGCTGGCTACGAGCAGTACTTC
>TRBV6-5|TRBJ2-7|TRBD1
CASRATGGVNEQYF
TGTGCCAGCAGAGCAACAGGGGGTGTAAACGAGCAGTACTTC
>TRBV29-1|TRBJ2-1|TRBD2
CSAKTSGGSYNEQFF
TGCAGCGCCAAAACTAGCGGGGGGTCCTACAATGAGCAGTTCTTC
>TRBV6-5|TRBJ2-1|.
CASSYSPRGNEQFF
TGTGCCAGCAGTTACTCGCCAAGAGGCAATGAGCAGTTCTTC
>TRBV2|TRBJ2-5|TRBD2
CASSAPGLAGGETQYF
TGTGCCAGCAGCGCACCAGGACTAGCGGGGGGAGAGACCCAGTACTTC
>TRBV6-1|TRBJ2-5|TRBD2
CASRGLAGGRGEQYF
TGTGCCAGCAGGGGACTAGCGGGAGGGCGAGGAGAGCAGTACTTC
>TRBV4-3|TRBJ1-2|TRBD1
CASSQGQGLIYGYTF
TGCGCCAGCAGCCAAGGACAGGGTTTGATCTATGGCTACACCTTC
>TRBV6-5|TRBJ2-7|.
CASRGAGSYEQYF
TGTGCCAGCAGGGGGGCAGGTTCCTACGAGCAGTACTTC
>TRBV4-1|TRBJ2-7|TRBD1
CASSRGTGGSSEQYF
TGCGCCAGCAGCCGAGGGACAGGGGGGAGCAGCGAGCAGTACTTC
>TRBV11-2|TRBJ1-1|.
CASSLLRGGTEAFF
TGTGCCAGCAGCCTACTCCGGGGAGGAACTGAAGCTTTCTTT
>TRBV10-2|TRBJ2-7|.
CASLRSLGGEQYF
TGCGCCAGCCTTCGCTCCCTTGGAGGGGAGCAGTACTTC
>TRBV7-3|TRBJ2-5|.
CASSLPSQGGCGLVETQYF
TGTGCCAGCAGCTTACCATCCCAGGGAGGTTGCGGGCTTGTTGAGACCCAGTACTTC
>TRBV4-2|TRBJ1-2|TRBD1
CASSHPRTGGYGYTF
TGTGCCAGCAGCCATCCAAGGACAGGGGGCTATGGCTACACCTTC
>TRBV2|TRBJ1-5|.
CASSDVRRGNQPQHF
TGTGCCAGCAGTGACGTTAGGAGGGGCAATCAGCCCCAGCATTTT
>TRBV28|TRBJ1-2|.
CASSPLRVRIYGYTF
TGTGCCAGCAGTCCCCTCAGGGTAAGGATCTATGGCTACACCTTC